This entry lists 6 T cell receptor beta chains sequenced from one sample in a study of T cells in pancreatic ductal adenocarcinoma. No neoadjuvant therapy was given to the selected pancreatic ductal adenocarcinoma patients before their surgery. Sequencing was performed with immunoSEQ multiplex PCR; in TCRdb, only in-frame clones are kept and a portion is missing. In the table there are approximately 97,000 clones, 90% to 95% of which are singletons. Sequencing was performed on PBMCs. The source of these receptors is a human donor with pancreatic ductal adenocarcinoma.

V is TRBV25-1 and J is TRBJ1-4, with D possibly matching TRBD1 (5 bases). Deletions cut 1 base from V and 6 bases from J, with 12 bases between. Germline V gene lookup returns CDR1 MGHDK and CDR2 SYGVNS. The CDR3 runs to 15 residues. CDR3 coding DNA: TGTGCCAGCAGTGAATGGGCCGGGACTTATGAAAAACTGTTTTTT. It is translated as CASSEWAGTYEKLFF. Variable domain in full (rest from reference TRBV25-1 and TRBJ1-4): EADIYQTPRYLVIGTGKKITLECSQTMGHDKMYWYQQDPGMELHLIHYSYGVNSTEKGDLSSESTVSRIRTEHFPLTLESARPSHTSQYLCASSEWAGTYEKLFFGSGTQLSVL.

V gene TRBV12-2 combines with J gene TRBJ2-7; TRBD2 is taken as the D call from the table, unchecked against the DNA. TRBV12-2 is termed a pseudogene. The CDR3 length is 16 residues. Here the CDR3 reads CASRFMGAGPTYEQYF. The CDR3 DNA sequence: TGTGCAAGTCGCTTTATGGGAGCGGGGCCTACCTACGAGCAGTACTTC.

This clone has just a few counts. V is TRBV19 and J is TRBJ2-7; 7 nucleotides agree with TRBD1. The CDR3 is made up of 15 amino acids. The germline V gene encodes CDR1 LNHDA and CDR2 SQIVND (reference sequence). The junction had 3 bases not matched to a gene; V was cut back by 0 bases and J by 1 base. In DNA form, the CDR3 reads TGTGCCAGTAGTATAGAGGGACAGCGTTCCTACGAGCAGTACTTC. It yields the protein CASSIEGQRSYEQYF. Based on the CDR3 plus reference TRBV19 and TRBJ2-7, the full variable domain is DGGITQSPKYLFRKEGQNVTLSCEQNLNHDAMYWYRQDPGQGLRLIYYSQIVNDFQKGDIAEGYSVSREKKESFPLTVTSAQKNPTAFYLCASSIEGQRSYEQYFGPGTRLTVT.

The rearrangement uses TRBV21-1 and TRBJ2-3; the table's D call TRBD1 went unverified against the DNA. TRBV21-1 is designated a pseudogene. This CDR3 comprises 17 residues. CDR3 in DNA: TGTGCCAGCAGCAAAAGAACAGCTCCAACTAGCACAGATACGCAGTATTTT. Residues: CASSKRTAPTSTDTQYF.

The chain uses TRBV7-2 and TRBJ2-7; possible D gene TRBD2, 6 bases. The CDR3 is 13 residues long. V gave up 4 bases and J gave up 4 bases, with 11 bases separating them. Germline V lookup: CDR1 SGHTA, CDR2 FQGNSA. The CDR3 DNA is TGTGCCAGCAGCTCAGGGCGGGGTTACGAGCAGTACTTC. As protein: CASSSGRGYEQYF.

V and J are TRBV18 and TRBJ2-1, with TRBD2 matching over 13 bases. Germline-derived CDR1 and CDR2 are KGHSH and LQKENI. The CDR3 loop spans 16 amino acids. After removal of 3 bases from V and 9 bases from J, the junction contained 8 bases not matched to a gene. CDR3 sequence: CASSPLGLAGDIEQFF. The CDR3 region has the DNA TGTGCCAGCTCACCTCTTGGACTAGCGGGAGATATTGAGCAGTTCTTC.